The 17 T cell receptor beta chains below come from one sample, sequenced in a study of cytomegalovirus exposure and HLA in healthy donors. With 60 Vbeta and 13 Jbeta primers, the PCR was carried out. Sequencing was performed with immunoSEQ multiplex PCR; in TCRdb, only in-frame clones are kept and a portion is missing. The sample lists some 180,000 clones; 75% to 90% were seen once. The sample was PBMCs. The receptor source for this set is a male donor in good health and CMV-seronegative.

The chain joins TRBV9 to TRBJ2-1, with 7 bases lining up with TRBD2. Unmatched junction bases numbered 17, after V lost 3 bases and J lost 8 bases. The germline V gene encodes CDR1 SGDLS and CDR2 YYNGEE. The CDR3 has 17 amino acids. The CDR3: CASSAKTVGRVVDEQFF. CDR3 nucleotide sequence: TGTGCCAGCAGCGCCAAGACGGTGGGGAGGGTGGTCGATGAGCAGTTCTTC.

The chain joins TRBV5-1 to TRBJ2-7; the D gene is possibly TRBD2 (5 bases). The CDR3 is made up of 14 amino acids. Germline V gene lookup returns CDR1 SGHRS and CDR2 YFSETQ. V was pared by 1 base and J by 7 bases, with 15 bases between. The CDR3 DNA reads as TGCGCCAGCAGCTTGTTCCCTCACGGAGGTGAGCAGTACTTC. Translated: CASSLFPHGGEQYF. The whole variable domain, filled in from reference TRBV5-1 and TRBJ2-7, reads KAGVTQTPRYLIKTRGQQVTLSCSPISGHRSVSWYQQTPGQGLQFLFEYFSETQRNKGNFPGRFSGRQFSNSRSEMNVSTLELGDSALYLCASSLFPHGGEQYFGPGTRLTVT.

This chain uses TRBV19 with TRBJ1-5; D is ambiguous. With 5 bases removed from V and 6 bases from J, the gap between germline ends came to 11 bases. This CDR3 comprises 13 residues. Germline CDR1 LNHDA, CDR2 SQIVND (reference sequence). CDR3 DNA sequence: TGTGCCAGTAGTCGTTCGGCGGGTCAGCCCCAGCATTTT. It codes for CASSRSAGQPQHF.

A few counts support this clone. V gene TRBV4-3 combines with J gene TRBJ2-7; D may be TRBD1 (5 bases). Germline V lookup: CDR1 LGHNA, CDR2 YSLEER. V was clipped by 0 bases and J by 3 bases, with 12 bases between them. The CDR3 length is 15 residues. The CDR3 here is CASSQDHGHDYEQYF. CDR3 nucleotide sequence: TGCGCCAGCAGCCAAGATCACGGACATGACTACGAGCAGTACTTC.

V is TRBV7-6 and J is TRBJ2-2; possible D gene TRBD1, 5 bases. V was clipped by 5 bases and J by 0 bases, with 13 bases between them. CDR1 and CDR2 (germline): SGHVS, FNYEAQ. The CDR3 is made up of 16 amino acids. This chain's CDR3 is CASSPVGQPNTGELFF. The CDR3, as DNA: TGTGCCAGCAGCCCAGTGGGGCAGCCGAACACCGGGGAGCTGTTTTTT.

V usage is TRBV19 and J usage is TRBJ2-3; D is possibly TRBD1 (7 bases). This CDR3 is built from 15 residues. V lost 5 bases and J 3 bases, leaving 15 bases between the germline ends. Per the germline V gene, CDR1 is LNHDA and CDR2 is SQIVND (reference sequence). The CDR3 bases are TGTGCCAGTAGTGGGGGGACAGCTCGTACAGATACGCAGTATTTT. Amino acid sequence: CASSGGTARTDTQYF.

To note about this clone: At one end, the junction sequence differs from germline, possibly due to a read error. This chain uses TRBV5-1 with TRBJ1-1; D not resolved. In germline, CDR1 is SGHRS, CDR2 YFSETQ. The CDR3 has 14 residues. The CDR3 protein is CASSLVVENTEAFF. The DNA of the CDR3 is TGCGCCAGCAGCTTGGTCGTGGAGAACACTGAGGCTTTCTTT.

The chain combines TRBV10-3 with TRBJ2-3, with D maybe TRBD2 (5 bases). Germline assignment: CDR1 ENHRY and CDR2 SYGVKD. V dropped 7 bases and J dropped 3 bases, with 14 bases sitting between them. The CDR3 sequence is 14 residues long. The CDR3 DNA reads as TGTGCCATCACCGAAAACAGACTAACAGATACGCAGTATTTT. Translated: CAITENRLTDTQYF.

This chain joins TRBV15 and TRBJ1-3; a possible D gene is TRBD1 (6 bases). The ends were cut back, 5 bases at V and 8 bases at J, with 16 bases in the middle. The length of the CDR3 is 14 residues. Germline-derived CDR1 and CDR2 are LNHNV and YYDKDF (reference sequence). CDR3 in DNA: TGTGCCACCAGCCTTGAGACAGGCCGGGACACCATATATTTT. This translates into CATSLETGRDTIYF.

The chain employs TRBV6-4 and TRBJ1-1; D call uncertain. CDR3 length equals 14 residues. Germline values: CDR1 MRHNA, CDR2 SNTAGT. V was pared by 0 bases and J by 1 base, with 6 bases between. CDR3 in DNA: TGTGCCAGCAGTGACTCCGCAGAGAACACTGAAGCTTTCTTT. Its protein product is CASSDSAENTEAFF.

The rearrangement joins TRBV6-6 to TRBJ1-6; D call uncertain. This CDR3 spans 16 amino acids. Germline CDR1 and CDR2: MNHNY and SVGAGI (reference sequence). V was trimmed by 2 bases and J by 3 bases, leaving 11 bases between them. The CDR3 DNA sequence: TGTGCCAGCAGTTACCTCGGAGGGATCTATAATTCACCCCTCCACTTT. Amino acids: CASSYLGGIYNSPLHF.

CDR3 sequence reads: CASSLRLRSRTDTQYF. The CDR3, as DNA: TGTGCCAGCAGCTTGCGATTACGGTCTAGGACAGATACGCAGTATTTT. This rearrangement joins TRBV7-2 to TRBJ2-3; no definite D call. The V gene's germline CDR1 is SGHTA and CDR2 FQGNSA. The CDR3 totals 16 residues. Trimming removed 3 bases from V and 3 bases from J, with 16 bases in between.

The V gene is TRBV10-1, the J gene TRBJ1-2; tentative D call: TRBD1 (6 bases). CDR3 length: 14 residues. The V gene lost 3 bases and the J gene lost 7 bases, with 15 bases spanning the gap. CDR1 is WNHNN and CDR2 is SYGVQD in the germline V gene (reference sequence). The CDR3 nucleotides are TGCGCCAGCAGTGAACCCGGACAGTGGTTTGGCTACACCTTC. Translation gives CASSEPGQWFGYTF.

The J gene is TRBJ1-1, the V gene TRBV7-9; D is possibly TRBD1 (5 bases). This CDR3 contains 15 residues. The germline V gene encodes CDR1 SEHNR and CDR2 FQNEAQ (reference sequence). Trimming took 5 bases from V and 5 from J, leaving 18 bases between them. CDR3 DNA sequence: TGTGCCAGCAGCCCGGAGCCAGGGCTAAAGACTGAAGCTTTCTTT. It encodes CASSPEPGLKTEAFF.

This clone was detected only once. At one end the junction does not follow the germline gene, possibly because of a read error. The same CDR3 also results from other DNA sequences found in this sample. The chain joins TRBV10-3 to TRBJ2-7; D unresolved. Germline V lookup: CDR1 ENHRY, CDR2 SYGVKD. There are 13 residues in the CDR3. The CDR3 sequence is CAIRLPSSYEQYF. CDR3 in DNA: TGTGCCATAAGACTCCCGAGCTCCTACGAACAGTACTTC.

V and J are TRBV7-2 and TRBJ1-2, with 7 bases aligning to TRBD1. Germline trimming cut 5 bases from V and 4 bases from J; bases unmatched to any gene: 7. The germline CDR1 and CDR2 sequences are SGHTA and FQGNSA. The CDR3 is 14 amino acids. The CDR3 region is CASSPGSGGYGYTF. Here the CDR3 DNA reads TGTGCCAGCAGCCCGGGCTCAGGGGGCTATGGCTACACCTTC. Full variable domain (outside the CDR3, taken from reference TRBV7-2 and TRBJ1-2): GAGVSQSPSNKVTEKGKDVELRCDPISGHTALYWYRQSLGQGLEFLIYFQGNSAPDKSGLPSDRFSAERTGGSVSTLTIQRTQQEDSAVYLCASSPGSGGYGYTFGSGTRLTVV.

J is TRBJ1-1 and V is TRBV11-1; TRBD1 agrees at 8 bases. This CDR3 comprises 15 residues. Trimming took 3 bases from V and 6 from J; bases not matched to a gene: 9. Germline CDR1 and CDR2: SGHAT and FQDESV (reference sequence). CDR3 sequence: CASSFSTGGPPEAFF. CDR3 bases: TGTGCCAGCAGCTTTTCTACAGGGGGTCCCCCTGAAGCTTTCTTT.